Below are 27 T cell receptor beta chains sequenced from a single sample in a study of sequential checkpoint blockade in melanoma (dated by TCRdb to between 2017 and 2020). Libraries came from the immunoSEQ multiplex PCR assay. Here the immuneACCESS table is served through TCRdb, limited to in-frame sequences with V and J called. Missing clones are a known gap in these copies; in checked studies unresolved V genes cover under half, and the rest lacks a known reason. The sample records under 20,000 clones, approximately 70% of which are singletons. 9.5% to 12% of the sample comes from the top ten. The meaning of the sample's treatment or condition label: randomized to nivolumab then ipilimumab (arm A) or the reverse (arm B). Source: CD8+ T cells sorted from blood (inferred from file names), taken from a patient given nivolumab and ipilimumab in sequence. The source of these receptors is a human donor with melanoma.

The gene calls are TRBV6-5 and TRBJ2-3; possibly TRBD2 for D (6 bases). Germline V gene sequence: CDR1 MNHEY, CDR2 SVGAGI. The V and J ends lost 6 bases and 0 bases respectively, with 13 bases between them. The CDR3 is made up of 15 amino acids. The CDR3 loop reads CASRERAVSTDTQYF. Written as DNA, the CDR3 is TGTGCCAGCAGGGAGCGGGCGGTTAGCACAGATACGCAGTATTTT.

The genes are TRBV4-3 and TRBJ2-1; TRBD2 matches at 11 bases. The CDR3 runs to 15 residues. Germline trimming cut 4 bases from V and 7 bases from J; bases unmatched to any gene: 6. Germline V gene data show CDR1 as LGHNA and CDR2 as YSLEER. The CDR3 is CASSPAASGGNEQFF. The CDR3 nucleotides read TGCGCCAGCAGCCCCGCTGCTAGCGGGGGGAATGAGCAGTTCTTC.

This chain joins TRBV27 and TRBJ1-6, with TRBD1 matching over 11 bases. The CDR3 runs 17 residues. Trimming cost V 4 bases and J 5 bases; bases outside gene matches: 7. Germline values: CDR1 MNHEY, CDR2 SMNVEV (reference sequence). The CDR3 loop reads CASSSPGTGGNNSPLHF. The DNA of the CDR3 is TGTGCCAGCAGTTCGCCCGGGACAGGGGGGAATAATTCACCCCTCCACTTT.

The V and J genes are TRBV9 and TRBJ2-2, with 9 bases aligning to TRBD2. The CDR3 contains 18 residues. Germline V CDR1 and CDR2: SGDLS, YYNGEE. V lost 0 bases and J lost 0; bases outside the gene matches: 6. The CDR3 nucleotides read TGTGCCAGCAGCGTAGGTGATAGCGGGAGACCGAACACCGGGGAGCTGTTTTTT. This translates into CASSVGDSGRPNTGELFF.

This clone was recorded a few times. The chain recombines TRBV5-1 with TRBJ2-7; 7 nucleotides align to TRBD1. Trimming cost V 0 bases and J 6 bases; bases outside gene matches: 6. From germline, CDR1 is SGHRS and CDR2 YFSETQ. CDR3 length equals 14 residues. DNA of the CDR3: TGCGCCAGCAGCTTGGGACAGGGTGTTGCCGAGCAGTACTTC. This codes for CASSLGQGVAEQYF.

The chain uses TRBV5-5 and TRBJ1-1, with 7 positions matching TRBD1. The V gene's germline CDR1 is SGHKS and CDR2 YYEKEE (reference sequence). V lost 3 bases, J lost 2 bases, and 7 bases stayed unmatched. The CDR3 loop spans 15 amino acids. This CDR3 reads CASSSWDSLNTEAFF. CDR3 DNA: TGTGCCAGCAGCTCGTGGGACAGCCTAAACACTGAAGCTTTCTTT.

This clone was counted between two and nine times. The gene calls are TRBV27 and TRBJ2-7; 10 positions match TRBD1. Germline loops: CDR1 MNHEY, CDR2 SMNVEV (reference sequence). The CDR3 loop spans 14 amino acids. V trimming: 5 bases; J trimming: 4 bases; junction bases outside the gene matches: 5. CDR3 in amino acids: CASSPLDRGYEQYF. DNA of the CDR3: TGTGCCAGCAGTCCCCTGGACAGGGGGTACGAGCAGTACTTC.

The chain uses TRBV5-6 and TRBJ2-5, with TRBD2 identical over 14 bases. The V gene's germline CDR1 is SGHDT and CDR2 YYEEEE. There are 19 residues in the CDR3. V lost 1 base and J lost 5; bases outside the gene matches: 13. In DNA, the CDR3 is TGTGCCAGCAGCTTGTGGTCGTGGGGACTAGCGGGAGTTTGGGAGACCCAGTACTTC. Protein sequence: CASSLWSWGLAGVWETQYF.

The V gene is TRBV19, the J gene TRBJ2-1; a weak D match, TRBD2 (5 bases). V was trimmed by 1 base and J by 10 bases, leaving 14 bases between them. Looked up from germline, CDR1 is LNHDA and CDR2 is SQIVND (reference sequence). The CDR3 has 14 amino acids. In DNA, the CDR3 is TGTGCCAGTAGTATAGGCCCTCTAGGACTCGAGCAGTTCTTC. As protein: CASSIGPLGLEQFF. The variable domain in full, completed from reference TRBV19 and TRBJ2-1, reads DGGITQSPKYLFRKEGQNVTLSCEQNLNHDAMYWYRQDPGQGLRLIYYSQIVNDFQKGDIAEGYSVSREKKESFPLTVTSAQKNPTAFYLCASSIGPLGLEQFFGPGTRLTVL.

This chain connects TRBV5-5 to TRBJ1-2; TRBD1 agrees at 9 bases. J lost 4 bases, V lost 4 bases, and 8 bases had no gene match. The CDR3 has 15 residues. Germline V gives CDR1 SGHKS, CDR2 YYEKEE (reference sequence). The CDR3 protein is CASSTRTGESYGYTF. The CDR3 DNA follows: TGTGCCAGCAGCACCCGGACAGGGGAGTCCTATGGCTACACCTTC.

The genes are TRBV25-1 and TRBJ1-3, with TRBD1 as a possible D gene (6 bases). The V gene's germline CDR1 is MGHDK and CDR2 SYGVNS. The length of the CDR3 is 17 residues. Trimming stripped 2 bases from V and 3 bases from J, with 17 bases between. DNA of the CDR3: TGTGCCAGCAGTGAAGGCGTAGGGGGGGGCGGTGGAAACACCATATATTTT. It yields the protein CASSEGVGGGGGNTIYF.

This rearrangement joins TRBV7-3 to TRBJ1-1; unclear D gene. The CDR3 covers 16 residues. Germline V gene lookup returns CDR1 SGHTA and CDR2 FQGTGA. V lost 5 bases to trimming and J lost 6 bases, with 22 bases between them. CDR3 residues: CASSPFRPNLGSEAFF. The DNA for the CDR3 is TGTGCCAGCAGCCCCTTCCGGCCTAACCTCGGGTCTGAAGCTTTCTTT. The whole variable domain, filled in from reference TRBV7-3 and TRBJ1-1, reads GAGVSQTPSNKVTEKGKYVELRCDPISGHTALYWYRQSLGQGPEFLIYFQGTGAADDSGLPNDRFFAVRPEGSVSTLKIQRTERGDSAVYLCASSPFRPNLGSEAFFGQGTRLTVV.

This clone is medium-sized within its sample. This chain connects TRBV5-5 to TRBJ2-7, with 10 bases lining up with TRBD1. The CDR3 is 16 amino acids. CDR1 and CDR2 from the germline V gene are SGHKS and YYEKEE (reference sequence). After removal of 2 bases from V and 5 bases from J, the junction contained 10 bases not matched to a gene. CDR3 sequence (DNA): TGTGCCAGCAGCTTTCATCCGGGACAGGGGTACAACGAGCAGTACTTC. Residues: CASSFHPGQGYNEQYF.

This clone rates as large. In DNA, the CDR3 is TGTGCCAGCAGCACCCGGACAAGTCCAAACACCATATATTTT. This encodes CASSTRTSPNTIYF. V is TRBV9 and J is TRBJ1-3, with D maybe TRBD1 (5 bases). The V and J ends lost 4 bases and 6 bases respectively, with 14 bases between them. The CDR3 has 14 residues. CDR1 and CDR2 from the germline V gene are SGDLS and YYNGEE.

The chain employs TRBV5-1 and TRBJ2-5; TRBD1 might be the D (5 bases). This CDR3 is 12 amino acids long. Trimming removed 4 bases from V and 5 bases from J, with 9 bases in between. The germline V gene encodes CDR1 SGHRS and CDR2 YFSETQ. The DNA for the CDR3 is TGCGCCAGCAGCCCTAGGGGTGAGACCCAGTACTTC. It translates to CASSPRGETQYF.

The rearrangement uses TRBV5-5 and TRBJ2-7; 7 bases match TRBD1. This CDR3 comprises 14 residues. Per the germline V gene, CDR1 is SGHKS and CDR2 is YYEKEE (reference sequence). V lost 0 bases to trimming and J lost 3 bases; unmatched junction nucleotides: 3. In DNA, the CDR3 is TGTGCCAGCAGCTTGGGAGGGGGCAGCTACGAGCAGTACTTC. Encoded protein: CASSLGGGSYEQYF.

The V and J genes are TRBV11-1 and TRBJ2-5; no clear D gene. The DNA end favors TRBJ2-7, so the J call may be wrong. This CDR3 is built from 13 residues. Germline V lookup: CDR1 SGHAT, CDR2 FQDESV (reference sequence). This CDR3 reads CASSLVRTYEQYF. CDR3 coding DNA: TGTGCCAGCAGCTTAGTTCGTACCTACGAGCAGTACTTC.

On this clone: At one of its ends the junction is not consistent with the germline gene, which may arise from a read error. The V call is TRBV9, the J call TRBJ2-3, with 8 positions matching TRBD1. Per germline, CDR1 SGDLS and CDR2 YYNGEE. There are 16 residues in the CDR3. The CDR3 sequence is CASTVGGTGTQDTQYF. The CDR3 nucleotides are TGTGCCAGCACCGTAGGAGGGACAGGTACCCAAGATACGCAGTATTTT.

The chain joins TRBV15 to TRBJ2-3; 12 nucleotides match TRBD2. This CDR3 has 16 residues. Germline V CDR1 and CDR2: LNHNV, YYDKDF (reference sequence). Trimming cost V 4 bases and J 2 bases; bases outside gene matches: 4. As DNA, the CDR3 is TGTGCCACCAGCACTACTAGCGGGGGGTTCACAGATACGCAGTATTTT. Its translation: CATSTTSGGFTDTQYF.

The chain is built from TRBV6-5 and TRBJ2-7, with 7 bases matching TRBD1. CDR3 length: 16 amino acids. Trimming cost V 0 bases and J 2 bases; bases outside gene matches: 7. CDR1 MNHEY and CDR2 SVGAGI come from the germline V gene. The DNA for the CDR3 is TGTGCCAGCAGTTACTCGTTTAGACAGGGACCCTACGAGCAGTACTTC. It yields the protein CASSYSFRQGPYEQYF.

V is TRBV29-1 and J is TRBJ2-5; the D is unclear. The CDR3 contains 13 residues. The V end was cut by 2 bases, the J end by 0 bases, with 7 bases between. Germline V CDR1 and CDR2: SQVTM, ANQGSEA. CDR3 sequence reads: CSVELSNQETQYF. In nucleotides, the CDR3 is TGCAGCGTTGAACTTAGCAACCAAGAGACCCAGTACTTC.

The V and J genes are TRBV5-1 and TRBJ1-4, with 12 bases fitting TRBD1. Germline-derived CDR1 and CDR2 are SGHRS and YFSETQ. V shed 3 bases, J shed 2 bases, and the junction held 8 bases outside the gene matches. The CDR3 spans 18 residues. Here the CDR3 DNA reads TGCGCCAGCAGCTCCCCCGCGGGACAGGGGGCTACTAATGAAAAACTGTTTTTT. Protein sequence: CASSSPAGQGATNEKLFF.

V and J are TRBV5-6 and TRBJ1-1; no firm D call. Germline CDR1 reads SGHDT; CDR2 reads YYEEEE. The CDR3 totals 13 residues. V lost 0 bases to trimming and J lost 5 bases, with 8 bases between them. This CDR3 reads CASSLGFGTEAFF. The CDR3, as DNA: TGTGCCAGCAGCTTGGGGTTCGGGACTGAAGCTTTCTTT.

V and J are TRBV5-3 and TRBJ2-5; TRBD2 is a possible D gene (5 bases). TRBV5-3 is classed as an ORF, of uncertain function. The CDR3 loop spans 14 amino acids. The V end lost 1 base, the J end lost 4 bases, and 11 bases lay between the germline ends. CDR3 residues: CARSLTRRRETQYF. DNA of the CDR3: TGTGCCAGAAGCTTGACTAGGAGGAGAGAGACCCAGTACTTC.

V is TRBV7-8 and J is TRBJ2-7; 8 bases are a match to TRBD2. V shed 3 bases, J shed 2 bases, and the junction held 12 bases outside the gene matches. The V gene's germline CDR1 is SGHVS and CDR2 FQNEAQ. CDR3 size: 17 residues. The CDR3 here is CASSFPAGTRSPYEQYF. As DNA, the CDR3 is TGTGCCAGCAGCTTCCCCGCCGGGACTAGGAGTCCCTACGAGCAGTACTTC.

The V gene is TRBV5-1, the J gene TRBJ2-2; 11 nucleotides line up with TRBD2. The V gene's germline CDR1 is SGHRS and CDR2 YFSETQ. The V gene end was trimmed by 1 base and the J gene end by 4 bases; junction bases not matched to a gene: 12. The CDR3 sequence is 19 residues long. Here the CDR3 reads CASSLKLAGVEEVTGELFF. The CDR3 DNA follows: TGCGCCAGCAGCTTGAAACTAGCGGGAGTAGAAGAGGTCACCGGGGAGCTGTTTTTT.

The V gene is TRBV5-5, the J gene TRBJ2-5, with 9 positions matching TRBD2. Germline trimming cut 1 base from V and 4 bases from J; bases unmatched to any gene: 8. The CDR3 contains 16 residues. Germline V CDR1 and CDR2: SGHKS, YYEKEE (reference sequence). For the CDR3, the DNA is TGTGCCAGCAGCTTGTGGAATAGCGGGGGTCCAGAGACCCAGTACTTC. Its translation is CASSLWNSGGPETQYF.